One and the same sample provided the 3 T cell receptor beta chains below, sequenced in a study of blood T cell repertoires in COVID-19. TCRdb's table, derived via immunoSEQ multiplex PCR, lists solely in-frame clones and lacks some. The data contain 130,000 or so clones, around 89% of them singletons. Sequencing used peripheral blood. These receptor sequences come from a man in his forties or fifties with active or convalescent COVID-19.

V gene TRBV11-2 combines with J gene TRBJ1-5; D perhaps matches TRBD1 (6 bases). Trimming stripped 1 base from V and 4 bases from J, with 11 bases between. The CDR3 is 15 residues long. Germline CDR1 and CDR2: SGHAT and FQNNGV. In DNA form, the CDR3 reads TGTGCCAGCAGCTTAGCTGGGGGCGCGAATCAGCCCCAGCATTTT. It specifies CASSLAGGANQPQHF.

This clone showed up just a few times. This chain connects TRBV9 to TRBJ1-2, with D maybe TRBD1 (5 bases). Germline CDR1 and CDR2: SGDLS and YYNGEE. The ends were cut back, 0 bases at V and 5 bases at J, with 11 bases in the middle. The CDR3 runs to 14 residues. DNA for the CDR3: TGTGCCAGCAGCGTAGGTTCAGGGTATTATGGCTACACCTTC. Translated: CASSVGSGYYGYTF.

The CDR3 is CASSLGPSGARYDTQYF. The DNA of the CDR3 is TGTGCCAGCAGCTTGGGCCCTAGCGGGGCCCGATACGACACGCAGTATTTT. The rearrangement joins TRBV5-6 to TRBJ2-3; 9 bases agree with TRBD2. The CDR3 runs to 17 residues. V lost 0 bases to trimming and J lost 9 bases; unmatched junction nucleotides: 14. CDR1 is SGHDT, CDR2 YYEEEE, per germline.